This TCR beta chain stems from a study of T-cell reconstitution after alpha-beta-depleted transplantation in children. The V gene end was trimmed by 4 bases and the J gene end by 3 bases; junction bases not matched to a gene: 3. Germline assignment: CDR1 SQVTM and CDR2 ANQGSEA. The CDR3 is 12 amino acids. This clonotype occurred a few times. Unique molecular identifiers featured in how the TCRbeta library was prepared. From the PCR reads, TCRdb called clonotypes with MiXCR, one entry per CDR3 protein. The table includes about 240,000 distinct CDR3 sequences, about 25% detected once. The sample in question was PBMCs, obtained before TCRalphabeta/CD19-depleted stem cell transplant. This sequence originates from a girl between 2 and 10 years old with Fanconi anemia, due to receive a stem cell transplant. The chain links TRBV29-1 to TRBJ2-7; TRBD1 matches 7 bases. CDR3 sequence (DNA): TGCAGCGTTGGTCACAGGGGCTACGAGCAGTACTTC. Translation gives CSVGHRGYEQYF.